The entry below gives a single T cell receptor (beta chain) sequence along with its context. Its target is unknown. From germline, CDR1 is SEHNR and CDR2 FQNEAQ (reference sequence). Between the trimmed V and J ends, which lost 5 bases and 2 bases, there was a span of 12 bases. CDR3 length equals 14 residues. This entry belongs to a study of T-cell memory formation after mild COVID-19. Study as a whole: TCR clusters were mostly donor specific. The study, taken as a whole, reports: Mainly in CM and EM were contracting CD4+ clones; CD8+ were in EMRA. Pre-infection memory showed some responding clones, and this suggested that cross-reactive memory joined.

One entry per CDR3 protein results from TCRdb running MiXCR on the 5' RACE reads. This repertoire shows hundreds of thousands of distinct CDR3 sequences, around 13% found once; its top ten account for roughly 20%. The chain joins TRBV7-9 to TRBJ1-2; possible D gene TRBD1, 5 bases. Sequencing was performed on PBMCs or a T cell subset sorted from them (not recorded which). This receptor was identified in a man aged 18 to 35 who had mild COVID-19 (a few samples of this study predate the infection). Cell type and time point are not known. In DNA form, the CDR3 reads TGTGCCAGCAGCGTATTGACAGCGAACTATGGCTACACCTTC. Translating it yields CASSVLTANYGYTF.